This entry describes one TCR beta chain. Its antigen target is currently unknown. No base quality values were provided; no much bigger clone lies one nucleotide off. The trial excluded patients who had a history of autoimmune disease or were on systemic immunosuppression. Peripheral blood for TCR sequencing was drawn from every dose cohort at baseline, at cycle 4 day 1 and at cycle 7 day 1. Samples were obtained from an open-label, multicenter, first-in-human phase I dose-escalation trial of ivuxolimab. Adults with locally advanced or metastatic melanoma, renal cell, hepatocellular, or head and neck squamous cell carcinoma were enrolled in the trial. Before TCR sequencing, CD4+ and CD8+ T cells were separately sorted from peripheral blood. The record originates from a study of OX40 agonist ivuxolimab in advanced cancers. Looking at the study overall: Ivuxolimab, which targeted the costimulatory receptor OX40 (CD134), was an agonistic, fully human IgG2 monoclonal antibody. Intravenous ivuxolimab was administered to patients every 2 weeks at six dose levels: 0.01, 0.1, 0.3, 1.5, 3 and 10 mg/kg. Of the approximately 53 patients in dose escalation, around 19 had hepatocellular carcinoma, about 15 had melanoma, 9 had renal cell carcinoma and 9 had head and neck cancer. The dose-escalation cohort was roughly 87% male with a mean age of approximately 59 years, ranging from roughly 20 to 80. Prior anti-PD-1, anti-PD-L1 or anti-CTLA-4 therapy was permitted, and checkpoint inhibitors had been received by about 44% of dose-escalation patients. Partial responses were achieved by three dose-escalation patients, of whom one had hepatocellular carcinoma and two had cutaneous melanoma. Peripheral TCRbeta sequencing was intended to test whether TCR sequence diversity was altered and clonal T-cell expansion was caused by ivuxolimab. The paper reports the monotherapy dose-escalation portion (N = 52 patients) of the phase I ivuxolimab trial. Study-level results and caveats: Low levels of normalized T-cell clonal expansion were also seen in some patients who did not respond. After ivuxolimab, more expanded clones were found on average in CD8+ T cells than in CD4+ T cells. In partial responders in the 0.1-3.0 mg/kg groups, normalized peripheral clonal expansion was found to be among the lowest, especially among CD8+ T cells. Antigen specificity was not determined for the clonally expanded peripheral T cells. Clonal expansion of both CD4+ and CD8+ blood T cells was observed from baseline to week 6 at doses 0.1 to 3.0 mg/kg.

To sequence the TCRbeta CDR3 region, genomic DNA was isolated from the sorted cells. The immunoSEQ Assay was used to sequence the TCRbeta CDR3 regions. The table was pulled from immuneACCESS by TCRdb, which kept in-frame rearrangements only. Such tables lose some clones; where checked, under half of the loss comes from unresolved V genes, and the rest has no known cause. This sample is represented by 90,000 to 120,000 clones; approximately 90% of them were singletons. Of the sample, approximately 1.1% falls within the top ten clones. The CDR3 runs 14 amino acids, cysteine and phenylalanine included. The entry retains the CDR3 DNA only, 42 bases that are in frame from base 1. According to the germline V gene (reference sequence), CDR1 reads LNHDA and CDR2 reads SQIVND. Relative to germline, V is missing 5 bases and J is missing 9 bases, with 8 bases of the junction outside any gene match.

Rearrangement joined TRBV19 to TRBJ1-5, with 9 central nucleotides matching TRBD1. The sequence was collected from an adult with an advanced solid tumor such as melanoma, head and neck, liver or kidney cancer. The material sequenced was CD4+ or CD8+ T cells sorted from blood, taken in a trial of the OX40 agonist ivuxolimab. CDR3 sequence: CASSPGQGLRPQHF. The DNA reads TGTGCCAGTAGTCCCGGACAGGGGCTCAGGCCCCAGCATTTT.